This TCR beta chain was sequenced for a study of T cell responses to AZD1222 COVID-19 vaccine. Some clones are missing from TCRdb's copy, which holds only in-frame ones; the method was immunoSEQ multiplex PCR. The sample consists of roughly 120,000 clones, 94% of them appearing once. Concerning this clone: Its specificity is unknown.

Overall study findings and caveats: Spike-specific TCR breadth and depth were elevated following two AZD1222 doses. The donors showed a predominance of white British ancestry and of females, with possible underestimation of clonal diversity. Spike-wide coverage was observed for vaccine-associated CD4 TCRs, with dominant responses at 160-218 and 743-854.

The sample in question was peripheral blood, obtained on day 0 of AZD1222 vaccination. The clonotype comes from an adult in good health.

This chain's CDR3 is CSVPRKGGNEQFF. In DNA, the CDR3 is TGCAGCGTCCCCCGTAAGGGAGGGAATGAGCAGTTCTTC. V and J are TRBV29-1 and TRBJ2-1; TRBD2 aligns across 7 bases. The CDR3 is 13 amino acids. Germline assignment: CDR1 SQVTM and CDR2 ANQGSEA. J gave up 7 bases and V 6 bases, and 9 bases lay outside the gene matches.